This T cell receptor (beta chain) was identified in a study of CD8 T cells in Susac syndrome (dated by TCRdb to between 2017 and 2020). Broadly, across the study: Repertoire sequencing was used to test whether CD8+ T cell activation and differentiation in Susac syndrome was antigen driven. Clonality of the CD8+ T cell repertoire was compared between roughly 13 healthy donors, approximately 14 Susac syndrome patients and fewer than 16 multiple sclerosis patients. What the study reported, not specific to this receptor: The TCR sequencing and HLA analysis was acknowledged to have included a relatively small number of individuals.

This clonotype was observed a handful of times. Its antigen is currently not known. Per-nucleotide qualities are absent, and no much larger clonotype sits a single base away. CDR1 and CDR2 were assigned from the germline V gene as MNHNS and SASEGT. From cysteine to phenylalanine, the CDR3 is 14 amino acids long. This entry keeps only the CDR3 DNA: 42 bases, framed from base 1. The junction carries 13 bases between V and J, which are trimmed by 2 bases and 8 bases respectively. High-throughput TCR beta sequencing profiled peripheral blood CD8+ and CD4+ T cells from healthy donors, Susac syndrome patients and multiple sclerosis patients. The multiple sclerosis controls were treatment-naive patients whose relapsing-remitting disease, either stable or active, fulfilled the revised McDonald criteria. CD8+ TEMRA cells were enriched by FACS, while bulk CD8+ and CD4+ T cells were purified by magnetic negative isolation. Blood was drawn into EDTA tubes, processed within 24 hours, and PBMCs were isolated by density gradient centrifugation. PBMCs intended for TCR sequencing were cryopreserved in liquid nitrogen and thawed later in a water bath at 37 degrees C. The sorted or isolated CD4+, CD8+ and CD8+ TEMRA cells reached a purity of at least 90%.

RNA was extracted using the RNeasy kit, and about 0.5 to 1 microgram was reverse transcribed with random hexamers. TCR beta CDR3 regions were amplified with the immunoSEQ multiplex PCR assay covering 54 Vbeta and 13 Jbeta segments. To correct PCR amplification bias, a synthetic template baseline was used for both primer optimization and computational correction. Per the source publication's procedure: Reads were annotated to V, D and J genes according to IMGT and were analyzed with immunoSEQ Analyzer, with only productive sequences retained. To calculate clonality, Shannon entropy was normalized by log2 of the number of productive unique sequences and then subtracted from one. For each patient and control, public and private clones were evaluated among the 100 most prevalent clones. A clone was defined as Susac-specific if it was absent from the healthy and MS cohorts, from approximately 980 published viral clones and from other ImmuneACCESS disease sequences. TCRdb ran its own pipeline on the public reads, namely fastp trimming at Q25 and MiXCR clone calling, and kept in-frame beta chains. When rows share a CDR3 protein, they turn into one entry using the most common DNA and genes. For this entry, the V and J calls and clone size follow TCRdb and not the study's own pipeline. The sample table records some 400,000 distinct CDR3 sequences; around 83% of these occur just once. Approximately 0.11% of the sample lies in the top ten.

The receptor chain draws on TRBV6-1 and TRBJ2-1, with the D gene not clear enough to name. This clonotype was obtained from a human donor with multiple sclerosis. Material: CD8+ T cells from PBMCs. CDR3 protein: CASSEWAVSHEQFF. At the DNA level, the sequence is TGTGCCAGCAGTGAATGGGCAGTCTCCCATGAGCAGTTCTTC.